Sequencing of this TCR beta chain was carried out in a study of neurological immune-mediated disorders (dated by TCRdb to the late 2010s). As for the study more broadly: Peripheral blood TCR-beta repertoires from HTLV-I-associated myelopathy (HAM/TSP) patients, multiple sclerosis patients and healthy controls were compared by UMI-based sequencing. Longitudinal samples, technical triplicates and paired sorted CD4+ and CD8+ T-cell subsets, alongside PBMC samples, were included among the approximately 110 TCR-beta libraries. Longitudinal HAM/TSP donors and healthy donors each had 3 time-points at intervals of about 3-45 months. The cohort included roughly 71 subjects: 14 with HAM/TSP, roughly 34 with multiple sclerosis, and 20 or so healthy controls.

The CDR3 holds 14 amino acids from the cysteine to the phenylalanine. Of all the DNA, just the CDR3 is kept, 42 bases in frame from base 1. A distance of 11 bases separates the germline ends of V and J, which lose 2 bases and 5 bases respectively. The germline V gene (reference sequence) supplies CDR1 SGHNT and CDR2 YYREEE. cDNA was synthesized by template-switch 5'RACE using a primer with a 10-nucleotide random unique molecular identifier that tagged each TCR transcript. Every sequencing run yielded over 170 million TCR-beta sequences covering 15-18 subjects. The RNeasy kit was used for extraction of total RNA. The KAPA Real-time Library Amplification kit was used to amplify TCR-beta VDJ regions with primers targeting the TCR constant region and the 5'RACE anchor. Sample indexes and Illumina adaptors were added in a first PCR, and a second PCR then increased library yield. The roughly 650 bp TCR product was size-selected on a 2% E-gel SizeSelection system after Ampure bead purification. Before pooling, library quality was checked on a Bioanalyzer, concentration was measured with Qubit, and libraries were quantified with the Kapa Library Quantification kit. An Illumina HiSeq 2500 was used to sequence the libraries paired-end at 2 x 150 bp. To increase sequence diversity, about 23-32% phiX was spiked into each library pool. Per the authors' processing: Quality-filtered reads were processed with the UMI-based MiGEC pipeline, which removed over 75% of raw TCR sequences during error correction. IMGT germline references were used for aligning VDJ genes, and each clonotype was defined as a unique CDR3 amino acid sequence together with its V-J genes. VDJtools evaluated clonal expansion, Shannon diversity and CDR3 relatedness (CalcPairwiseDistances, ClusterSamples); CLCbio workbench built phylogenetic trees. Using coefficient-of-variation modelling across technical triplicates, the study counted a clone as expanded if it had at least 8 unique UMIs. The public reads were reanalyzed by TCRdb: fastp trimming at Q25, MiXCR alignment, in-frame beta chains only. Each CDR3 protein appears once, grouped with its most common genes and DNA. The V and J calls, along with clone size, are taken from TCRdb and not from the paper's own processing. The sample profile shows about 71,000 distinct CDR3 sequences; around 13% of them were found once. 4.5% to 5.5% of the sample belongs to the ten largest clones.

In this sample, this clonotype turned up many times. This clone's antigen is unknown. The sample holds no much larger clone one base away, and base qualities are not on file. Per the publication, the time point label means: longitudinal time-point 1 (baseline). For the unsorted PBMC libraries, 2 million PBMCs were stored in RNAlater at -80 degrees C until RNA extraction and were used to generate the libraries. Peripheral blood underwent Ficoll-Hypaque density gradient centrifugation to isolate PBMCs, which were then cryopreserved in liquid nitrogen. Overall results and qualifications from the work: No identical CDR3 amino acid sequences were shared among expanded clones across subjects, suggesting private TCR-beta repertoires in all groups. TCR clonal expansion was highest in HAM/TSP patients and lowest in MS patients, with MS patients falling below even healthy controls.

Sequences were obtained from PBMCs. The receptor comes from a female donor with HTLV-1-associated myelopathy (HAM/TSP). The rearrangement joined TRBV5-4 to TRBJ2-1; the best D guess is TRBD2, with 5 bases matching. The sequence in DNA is TGTGCCAGCAGCTTACCGGGGTCAAACAATGAGCAGTTCTTC. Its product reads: CASSLPGSNNEQFF.